This T cell receptor beta chain is drawn from a study of blood T cell repertoires in COVID-19. Across the whole study: Italy, Spain and the United States were the sources of the convalescent and acute COVID-19 samples. The analysed material was cDNA or gDNA that came from T cells, B-cell-depleted T cells, or PBMCs.

TCRdb's table, derived via immunoSEQ multiplex PCR, lists solely in-frame clones and lacks some. The sample shows a few hundred thousand clones, around 81% of them seen only once. The ends lost 2 bases at V and 0 bases at J; junction bases unmatched: 8. This CDR3 is built from 17 residues. The germline CDR1 and CDR2 sequences are SGHDN and FVKESK. What was sequenced was peripheral blood. This chain uses TRBV14 with TRBJ2-3; TRBD1 aligns across 7 bases. The sequence was collected from a young man who had recovered from COVID-19. CDR3 protein: CASSQLQGWRSTDTQYF. CDR3 nucleotide sequence: TGTGCCAGCAGCCAATTACAGGGGTGGCGGAGCACAGATACGCAGTATTTT.